This TCR beta chain was sequenced for a study of siplizumab effects on memory and regulatory T cells. At the level of the study: Mixed lymphocyte reactions ran in pairs, with siplizumab at about 1 ug/mL or without drug. Study conclusions and caveats: Alloreactive sequences traceable to unstimulated CD4+ memory cells declined significantly under siplizumab. Siplizumab gave mappable alloreactive CD4+ clones an average Treg-derived fraction of nearly 70%, against roughly 30% in controls.

Libraries were prepared by immunoSEQ multiplex PCR; TCRdb keeps only in-frame clonotypes and omits some of them. This sample has about 9,600 clones; about 46% occur once, and the top ten carry around 10%. Cells of the mixed lymphocyte reaction were cocultured at 37 degrees C for five to seven days. The study labelled responder PBMCs with CFSE and stimulator PBMCs with Violet Dye, then mixed them 1:1. The V end lost 6 bases, the J end lost 6 bases, and 12 bases lay between the germline ends. The CDR3 is 13 residues long. By proportion, this clone is medium-sized (0.01 to 0.1%). Its antigen is unknown. Sequencing input: CFSE-low (dividing) CD8+ T cells sorted from an allogeneic mixed lymphocyte reaction. The chain couples TRBV23-1 to TRBJ2-4; D tentatively fits TRBD1 or TRBD2 (5 bases each). TRBV23-1 is treated as an ORF (open reading frame) with a function not yet certain. This TCR derives from a human donor in good health; the cells came from an allogeneic mixed lymphocyte reaction. The CDR3 region has the DNA TGCGCCAGCAGGGGACGAAGGAGAAACATTCAGTACTTC. Residues: CASRGRRRNIQYF.